This TCR beta chain was recovered during a study of Graves' ophthalmopathy and Graves' hyperthyroidism. This CDR3 region has 14 residues. V shed 9 bases and J shed 2 bases, with 14 bases lying between them. Ten or more counts support this clonotype. Each hyperthyroidism patient was newly diagnosed, with under 2 months' duration, and aged 18 to 65. Amplifying from RNA transcripts, the study obtained TCR beta CDR3 regions. RT-PCR was first run with HTBI primers, then multiplex PCR in a second round. TCRdb redid the calling of the multiplex PCR reads with MiXCR, one entry per CDR3 protein. The table includes roughly 400,000 distinct CDR3 sequences, approximately 15% detected once.

This receptor was taken from a woman aged 18-35 years with stable Graves' hyperthyroidism. Sequencing was performed on peripheral blood. This chain links TRBV12-3 or TRBV12-4 with TRBJ1-5, with D perhaps matching TRBD1 (5 bases). CDR3 DNA: TGTGCCAGGCAGGGTCGGAGGGGCAATCAGCCCCAGCATTTT. This encodes CARQGRRGNQPQHF.